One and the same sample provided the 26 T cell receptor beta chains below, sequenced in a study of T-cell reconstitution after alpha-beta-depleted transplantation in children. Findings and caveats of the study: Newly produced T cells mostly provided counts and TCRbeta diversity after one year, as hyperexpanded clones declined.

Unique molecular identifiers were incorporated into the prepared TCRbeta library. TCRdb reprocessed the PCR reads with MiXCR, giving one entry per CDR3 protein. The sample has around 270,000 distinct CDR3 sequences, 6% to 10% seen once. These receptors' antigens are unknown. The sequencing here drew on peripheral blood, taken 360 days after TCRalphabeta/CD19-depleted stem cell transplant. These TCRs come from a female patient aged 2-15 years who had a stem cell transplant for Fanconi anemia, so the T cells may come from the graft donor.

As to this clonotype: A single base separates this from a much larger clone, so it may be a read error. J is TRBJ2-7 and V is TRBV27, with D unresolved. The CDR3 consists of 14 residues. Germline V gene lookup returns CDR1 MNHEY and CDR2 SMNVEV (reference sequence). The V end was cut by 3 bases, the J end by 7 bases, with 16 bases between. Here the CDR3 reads CASSFRTVEGEQYV. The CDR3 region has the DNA TGTGCCAGCAGTTTTCGGACGGTGGAAGGGGAGCAGTACGTC.

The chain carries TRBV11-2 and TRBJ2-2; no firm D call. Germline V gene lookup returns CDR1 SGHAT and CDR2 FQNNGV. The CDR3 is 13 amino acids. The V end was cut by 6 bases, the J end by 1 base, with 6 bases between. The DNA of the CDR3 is TGTGCCAGCAGAGGTGGGAACACCGGGGAGCTGTTTTTT. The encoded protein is CASRGGNTGELFF.

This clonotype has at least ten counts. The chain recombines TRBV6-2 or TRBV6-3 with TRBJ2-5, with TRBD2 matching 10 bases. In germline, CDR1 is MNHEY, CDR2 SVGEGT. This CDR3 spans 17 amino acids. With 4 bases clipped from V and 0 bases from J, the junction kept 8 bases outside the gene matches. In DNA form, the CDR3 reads TGTGCCAGCAGTTCCGGGCGGACTAGCGGTAACCAAGAGACCCAGTACTTC. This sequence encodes CASSSGRTSGNQETQYF.

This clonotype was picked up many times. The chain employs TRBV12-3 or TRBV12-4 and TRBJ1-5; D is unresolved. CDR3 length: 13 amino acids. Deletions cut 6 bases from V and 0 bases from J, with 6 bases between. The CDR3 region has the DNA TGTGCCAGCAGGCCTAATAGCAATCAGCCCCAGCATTTT. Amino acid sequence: CASRPNSNQPQHF.

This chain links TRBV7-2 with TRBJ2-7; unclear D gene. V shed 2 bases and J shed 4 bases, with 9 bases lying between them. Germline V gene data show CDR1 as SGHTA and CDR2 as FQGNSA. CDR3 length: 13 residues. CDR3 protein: CASSLRTEYEQYF. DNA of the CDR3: TGTGCCAGCAGCTTACGAACGGAATACGAGCAGTACTTC.

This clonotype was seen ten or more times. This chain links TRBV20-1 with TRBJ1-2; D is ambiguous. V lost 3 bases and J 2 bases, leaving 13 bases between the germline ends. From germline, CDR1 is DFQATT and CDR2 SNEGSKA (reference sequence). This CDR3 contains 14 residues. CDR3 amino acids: CSASNSGSNYGYTF. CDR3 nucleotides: TGCAGTGCTAGTAACTCGGGTTCCAACTATGGCTACACCTTC.

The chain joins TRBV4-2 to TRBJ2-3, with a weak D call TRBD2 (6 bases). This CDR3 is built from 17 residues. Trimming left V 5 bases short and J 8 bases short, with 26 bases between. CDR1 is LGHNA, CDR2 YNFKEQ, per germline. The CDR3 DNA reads TGTGCCAGCAGCGTCGCCGGCCTAGCTAGCTCGGAGGGTACGCAGTATTTT. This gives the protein CASSVAGLASSEGTQYF.

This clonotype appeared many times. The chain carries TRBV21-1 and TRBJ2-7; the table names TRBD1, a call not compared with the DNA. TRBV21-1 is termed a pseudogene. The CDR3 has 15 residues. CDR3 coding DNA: TGTGCCAGCTCCCCCGGGACAGGAGGCTCCTACGAGCAGTACTTC. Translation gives CASSPGTGGSYEQYF.

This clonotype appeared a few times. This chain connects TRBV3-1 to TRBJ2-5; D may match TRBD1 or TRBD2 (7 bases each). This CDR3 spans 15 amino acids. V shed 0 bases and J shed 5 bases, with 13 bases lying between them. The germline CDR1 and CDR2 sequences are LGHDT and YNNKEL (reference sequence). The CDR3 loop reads CASSQDPGGGETQYF. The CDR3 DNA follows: TGTGCCAGCAGCCAAGATCCAGGGGGGGGCGAGACCCAGTACTTC.

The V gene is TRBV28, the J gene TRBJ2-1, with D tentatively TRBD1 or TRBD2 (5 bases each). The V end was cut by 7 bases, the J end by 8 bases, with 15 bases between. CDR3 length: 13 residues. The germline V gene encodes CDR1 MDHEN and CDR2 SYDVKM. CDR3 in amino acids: CASTVDLGDEQFF. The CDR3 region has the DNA TGTGCCAGCACTGTTGACTTGGGGGATGAGCAGTTCTTC.

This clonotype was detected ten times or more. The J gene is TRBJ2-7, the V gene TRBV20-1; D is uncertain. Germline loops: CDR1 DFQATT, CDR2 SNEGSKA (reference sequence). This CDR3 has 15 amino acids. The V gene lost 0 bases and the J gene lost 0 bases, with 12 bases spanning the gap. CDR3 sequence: CSARDLRSGSYEQYF. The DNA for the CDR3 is TGCAGTGCTAGAGATCTACGATCAGGCTCCTACGAGCAGTACTTC.

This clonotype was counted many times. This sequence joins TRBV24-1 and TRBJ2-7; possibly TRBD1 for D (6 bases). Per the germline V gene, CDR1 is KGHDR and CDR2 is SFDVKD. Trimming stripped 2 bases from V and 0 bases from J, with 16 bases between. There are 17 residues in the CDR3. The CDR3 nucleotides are TGTGCCACCAGTGATTCTTCAGGGGCGACCACCTCCTACGAGCAGTACTTC. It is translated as CATSDSSGATTSYEQYF.

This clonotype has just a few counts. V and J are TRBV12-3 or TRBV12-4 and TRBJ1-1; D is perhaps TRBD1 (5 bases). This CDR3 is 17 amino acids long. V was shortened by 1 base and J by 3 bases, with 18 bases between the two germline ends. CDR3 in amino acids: CASSLVAGRSKYTEAFF. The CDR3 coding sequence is TGTGCCAGCAGTTTAGTGGCAGGGAGAAGTAAGTACACTGAAGCTTTCTTT.

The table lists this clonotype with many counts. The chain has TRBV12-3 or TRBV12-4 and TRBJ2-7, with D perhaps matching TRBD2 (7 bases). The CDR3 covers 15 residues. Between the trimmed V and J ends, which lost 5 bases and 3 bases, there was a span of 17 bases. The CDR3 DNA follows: TGTGCCAGCAGTCTAATGGGAGGGACACTCTACGAGCAGTACTTC. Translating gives CASSLMGGTLYEQYF.

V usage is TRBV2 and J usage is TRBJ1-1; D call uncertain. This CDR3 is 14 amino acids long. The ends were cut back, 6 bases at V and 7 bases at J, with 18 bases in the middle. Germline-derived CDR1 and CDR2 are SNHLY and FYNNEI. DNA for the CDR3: TGTGCCAGCAGACCTAGGACTGACGCTGTTGAAGCTTTCTTT. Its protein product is CASRPRTDAVEAFF.

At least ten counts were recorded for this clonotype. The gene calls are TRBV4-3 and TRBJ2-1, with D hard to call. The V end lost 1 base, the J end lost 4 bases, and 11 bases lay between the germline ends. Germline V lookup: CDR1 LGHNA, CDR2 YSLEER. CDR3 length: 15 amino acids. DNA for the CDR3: TGCGCCAGCAGCCAAGGGCCCTTTATTTACAATGAGCAGTTCTTC. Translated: CASSQGPFIYNEQFF.

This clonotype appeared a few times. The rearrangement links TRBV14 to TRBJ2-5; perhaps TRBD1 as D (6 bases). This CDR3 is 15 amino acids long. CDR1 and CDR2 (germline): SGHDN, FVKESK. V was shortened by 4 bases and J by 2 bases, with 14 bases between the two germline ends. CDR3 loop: CASSPTRTAQETQYF. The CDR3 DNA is TGTGCCAGCAGCCCTACTCGGACAGCTCAAGAGACCCAGTACTTC.

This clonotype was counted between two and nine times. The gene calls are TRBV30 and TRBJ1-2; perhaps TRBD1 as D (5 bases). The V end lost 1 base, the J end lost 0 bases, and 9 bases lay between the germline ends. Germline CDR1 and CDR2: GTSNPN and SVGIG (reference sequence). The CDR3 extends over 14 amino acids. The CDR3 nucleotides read TGTGCCTGGAGTGGGGGGACTCCTAACTATGGCTACACCTTC. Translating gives CAWSGGTPNYGYTF.

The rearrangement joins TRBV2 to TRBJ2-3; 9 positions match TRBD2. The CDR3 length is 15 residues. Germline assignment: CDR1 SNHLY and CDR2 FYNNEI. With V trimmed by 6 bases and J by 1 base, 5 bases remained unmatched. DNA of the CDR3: TGTGCCAGCAGGCGGGGGGGCTCGGGCACAGATACGCAGTATTTT. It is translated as CASRRGGSGTDTQYF.

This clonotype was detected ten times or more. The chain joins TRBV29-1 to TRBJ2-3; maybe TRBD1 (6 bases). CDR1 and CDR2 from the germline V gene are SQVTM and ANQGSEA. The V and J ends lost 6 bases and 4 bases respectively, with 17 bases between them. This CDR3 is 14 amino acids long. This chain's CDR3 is CSVRAGVGADTQYF. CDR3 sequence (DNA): TGCAGCGTGAGGGCAGGGGTTGGGGCAGATACGCAGTATTTT.

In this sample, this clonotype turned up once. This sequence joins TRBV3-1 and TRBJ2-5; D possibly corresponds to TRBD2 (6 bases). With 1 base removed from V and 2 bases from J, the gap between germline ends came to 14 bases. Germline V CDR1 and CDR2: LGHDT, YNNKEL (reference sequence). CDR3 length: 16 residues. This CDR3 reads CASSQAFAGRQETQYF. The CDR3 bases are TGTGCCAGCAGCCAAGCGTTTGCGGGGAGACAAGAGACCCAGTACTTC.

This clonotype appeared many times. The CDR3 sequence is CASSYHRERGYEQYF. The CDR3 region has the DNA TGTGCCAGCAGTTACCACAGGGAGCGGGGTTACGAGCAGTACTTC. This sequence joins TRBV6-2 or TRBV6-3 and TRBJ2-7, with a weak D call TRBD2 (7 bases). This CDR3 has 15 amino acids. Between the trimmed V and J ends, which lost 2 bases and 4 bases, there was a span of 15 bases. Per the germline V gene, CDR1 is MNHEY and CDR2 is SVGEGT.

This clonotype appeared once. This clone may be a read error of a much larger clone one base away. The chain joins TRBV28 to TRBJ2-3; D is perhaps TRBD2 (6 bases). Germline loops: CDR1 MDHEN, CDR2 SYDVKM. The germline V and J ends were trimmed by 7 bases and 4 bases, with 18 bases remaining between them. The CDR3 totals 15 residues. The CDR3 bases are TGTGCCAGCATTTGGATGGAGGGCCGGGCAGATACGCAGTATTTT. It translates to CASIWMEGRADTQYF.

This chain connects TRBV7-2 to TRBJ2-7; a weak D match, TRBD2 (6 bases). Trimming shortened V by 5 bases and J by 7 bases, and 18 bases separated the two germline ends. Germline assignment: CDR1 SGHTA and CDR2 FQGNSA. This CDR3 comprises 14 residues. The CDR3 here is CASSAGLGLREQYF. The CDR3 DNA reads TGTGCCAGCAGCGCGGGACTGGGGCTTCGGGAGCAGTACTTC.

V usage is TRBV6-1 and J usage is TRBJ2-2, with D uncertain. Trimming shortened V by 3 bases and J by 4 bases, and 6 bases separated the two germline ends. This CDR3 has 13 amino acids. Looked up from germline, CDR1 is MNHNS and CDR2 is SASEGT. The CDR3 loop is CASSDWATGELFF. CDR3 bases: TGTGCCAGCAGTGACTGGGCCACCGGGGAGCTGTTTTTT.

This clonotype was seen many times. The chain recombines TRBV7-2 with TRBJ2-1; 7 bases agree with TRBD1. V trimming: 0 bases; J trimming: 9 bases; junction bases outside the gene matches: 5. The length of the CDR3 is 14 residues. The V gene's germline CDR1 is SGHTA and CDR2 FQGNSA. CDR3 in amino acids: CASSLAQGWSEQFF. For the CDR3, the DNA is TGTGCCAGCAGCTTAGCACAGGGGTGGAGTGAGCAGTTCTTC.